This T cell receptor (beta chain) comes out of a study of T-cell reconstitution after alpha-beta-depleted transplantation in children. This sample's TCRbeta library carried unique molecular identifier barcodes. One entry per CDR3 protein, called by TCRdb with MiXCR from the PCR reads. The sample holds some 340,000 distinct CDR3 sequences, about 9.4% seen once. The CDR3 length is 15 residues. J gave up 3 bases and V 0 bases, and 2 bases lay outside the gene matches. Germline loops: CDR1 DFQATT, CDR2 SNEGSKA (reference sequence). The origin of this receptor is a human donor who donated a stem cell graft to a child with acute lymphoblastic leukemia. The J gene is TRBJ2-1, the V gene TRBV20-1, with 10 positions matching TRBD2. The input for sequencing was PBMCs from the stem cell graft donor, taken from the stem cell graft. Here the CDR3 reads CSARDEREGYNEQFF. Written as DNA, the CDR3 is TGCAGTGCTAGAGATGAGCGGGAGGGCTACAATGAGCAGTTCTTC.